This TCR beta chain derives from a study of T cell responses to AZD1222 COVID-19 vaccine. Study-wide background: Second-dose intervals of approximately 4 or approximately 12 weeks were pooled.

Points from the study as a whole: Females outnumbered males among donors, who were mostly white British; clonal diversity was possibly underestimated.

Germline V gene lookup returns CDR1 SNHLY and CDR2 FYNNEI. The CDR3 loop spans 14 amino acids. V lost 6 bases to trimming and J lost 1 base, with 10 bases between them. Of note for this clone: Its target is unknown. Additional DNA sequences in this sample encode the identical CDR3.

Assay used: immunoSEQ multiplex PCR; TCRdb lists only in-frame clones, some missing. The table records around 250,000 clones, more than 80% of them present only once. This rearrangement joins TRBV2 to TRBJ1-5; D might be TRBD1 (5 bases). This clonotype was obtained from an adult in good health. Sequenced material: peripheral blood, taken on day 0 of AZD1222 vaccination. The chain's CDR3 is CASRGEGSNQPQHF. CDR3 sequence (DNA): TGTGCCAGCAGGGGGGAGGGAAGCAATCAGCCCCAGCATTTT.